Shown below are 9 T cell receptor beta chains from a single sample sequenced in a study of T cells after yellow fever vaccination. TCRdb analysed the 5' RACE reads with MiXCR anew, one entry per CDR3 protein. This table has hundreds of thousands of distinct CDR3 sequences, roughly 11% appearing once. Sequences were derived from PBMCs, sampled on the day of the first yellow fever vaccination. The receptors derive from a man aged 18 to 29 who received the YFV17D yellow fever vaccine.

V is TRBV19 and J is TRBJ2-1; the match to TRBD1 covers 9 bases. The length of the CDR3 is 16 residues. From germline, CDR1 is LNHDA and CDR2 SQIVND (reference sequence). With V trimmed by 6 bases and J by 0 bases, 6 bases remained unmatched. The CDR3 loop reads CASSPRTGVSYNEQFF. The CDR3, as DNA: TGTGCCAGTAGCCCGAGGACAGGGGTCTCCTACAATGAGCAGTTCTTC.

The chain recombines TRBV10-3 with TRBJ2-7; D is undetermined. Germline CDR1 ENHRY, CDR2 SYGVKD. The CDR3 consists of 14 residues. V dropped 10 bases and J dropped 6 bases, with 22 bases sitting between them. CDR3 nucleotides: TGTGCCACCTCCCGGGCCCCCGTTTTGTCCGAGCAGTACGTC. Translated: CATSRAPVLSEQYV.

Only a few counts were recorded for this clonotype. This rearrangement joins TRBV10-3 to TRBJ2-5; 7 positions match TRBD1. V dropped 4 bases and J dropped 2; count of bases not matched to a gene: 4. The CDR3 has 14 residues. The germline V gene encodes CDR1 ENHRY and CDR2 SYGVKD. The CDR3: CAISVTGAQETQYF. In DNA form, the CDR3 reads TGTGCCATCAGTGTAACAGGGGCACAAGAGACCCAGTACTTC.

The chain has TRBV9 and TRBJ1-2; D unclear. Germline V gene data show CDR1 as SGDLS and CDR2 as YYNGEE. V was shortened by 0 bases and J by 5 bases, with 5 bases between the two germline ends. The CDR3 extends over 12 amino acids. The CDR3, as DNA: TGTGCCAGCAGCGTAGATGGGTATGGCTACACCTTC. It translates to CASSVDGYGYTF.

The chain is built from TRBV11-2 and TRBJ2-5; 14 bases match TRBD2. With 4 bases clipped from V and 4 bases from J, the junction kept 5 bases outside the gene matches. In germline, CDR1 is SGHAT, CDR2 FQNNGV. The CDR3 has 16 amino acids. CDR3 in DNA: TGTGCCAGCAGCTCAAGACTAGCGGGGGGGCCAGAGACCCAGTACTTC. It yields the protein CASSSRLAGGPETQYF.

This clonotype came up a few times. The rearrangement uses TRBV7-9 and TRBJ2-5, with D tentatively TRBD2 (6 bases). With 7 bases removed from V and 5 bases from J, the gap between germline ends came to 14 bases. The CDR3 is 13 residues long. From germline, CDR1 is SEHNR and CDR2 FQNEAQ (reference sequence). CDR3: CASTTDYSETQYF. The CDR3 nucleotides are TGTGCCAGCACCACGGACTACTCGGAGACCCAGTACTTC.

This clonotype was seen a few times. CDR3 nucleotides: TGCGCCAGCAGCCTGATACAGGGGGCCGGGGAGCTGTTTTTT. Translation: CASSLIQGAGELFF. The genes are TRBV5-1 and TRBJ2-2, with 8 bases that match TRBD1. Germline V gives CDR1 SGHRS, CDR2 YFSETQ. The CDR3 runs to 14 residues. Unmatched junction bases numbered 5, after V lost 4 bases and J lost 6 bases.

This clonotype came up a few times. The chain links TRBV7-8 to TRBJ2-4, with 7 bases that match TRBD2. Germline V gene sequence: CDR1 SGHVS, CDR2 FQNEAQ. V lost 1 base to trimming and J lost 2 bases; unmatched junction nucleotides: 11. The CDR3 runs to 18 residues. CDR3 sequence reads: CASSLDTSGVGTKNIQYF. CDR3 DNA sequence: TGTGCCAGCAGCTTAGATACCAGCGGGGTTGGAACCAAAAACATTCAGTACTTC.

The chain carries TRBV14 and TRBJ1-1, with D perhaps matching TRBD1 (5 bases). This CDR3 is built from 14 residues. Trimming took off 4 bases at V and 3 bases at J, with 12 bases between the two ends. Germline CDR1 and CDR2: SGHDN and FVKESK. CDR3 DNA sequence: TGTGCCAGCAGCCGGACGGGGCTCTACACTGAAGCTTTCTTT. Its protein product is CASSRTGLYTEAFF.